One and the same sample provided the 16 T cell receptor beta chains below, sequenced in a study of blood T cell repertoires in COVID-19. Profiled with immunoSEQ multiplex PCR; TCRdb holds only in-frame clones, not every one. The sample shows roughly 46,000 clones, roughly 80% of them seen only once. Sequencing was done on a sample of peripheral blood. Every receptor here comes from a man in his fifties or sixties with acute or convalescent COVID-19.

The chain employs TRBV7-2 and TRBJ2-5; 10 nucleotides align to TRBD2. CDR1 and CDR2 (germline): SGHTA, FQGNSA. The CDR3 covers 17 residues. V shed 2 bases, J shed 4 bases, and the junction held 10 bases outside the gene matches. DNA of the CDR3: TGTGCCAGCAGCTTAAAGAGCGGGGGGGCCATCGGAGAGACCCAGTACTTC. Protein: CASSLKSGGAIGETQYF.

The chain joins TRBV7-2 to TRBJ1-6; D not certain. Trimming took 1 base from V and 7 from J, leaving 11 bases between them. This CDR3 contains 15 residues. Germline loops: CDR1 SGHTA, CDR2 FQGNSA. In DNA, the CDR3 is TGTGCCAGCAGCTTAGGTGGGCAGACCAATTCACCCCTCCACTTT. This sequence encodes CASSLGGQTNSPLHF. Filled out from reference TRBV7-2 and TRBJ1-6, the complete variable domain reads GAGVSQSPSNKVTEKGKDVELRCDPISGHTALYWYRQSLGQGLEFLIYFQGNSAPDKSGLPSDRFSAERTGGSVSTLTIQRTQQEDSAVYLCASSLGGQTNSPLHFGNGTRLTVT.

V is TRBV3-1 (or the pseudogene TRBV3-2) and J is TRBJ2-2; 8 nucleotides agree with TRBD2. V gave up 0 bases and J gave up 3 bases; unmatched junction bases: 6. Germline lookup yields CDR1 LGHDT and CDR2 YNNKEL (reference sequence). The CDR3 runs to 17 residues. CDR3: CASSQDPKLADTGELFF. CDR3 in DNA: TGTGCCAGCAGCCAAGATCCCAAACTAGCGGACACCGGGGAGCTGTTTTTT.

In nucleotides, the CDR3 is TGTGCCGATTCGACAGGGGTAAACTATGGCTACACCTTC. This sequence encodes CADSTGVNYGYTF. The chain is built from TRBV30 and TRBJ1-2, with 8 bases that match TRBD1. J gave up 2 bases and V 8 bases, and 7 bases lay outside the gene matches. Germline V gives CDR1 GTSNPN, CDR2 SVGIG (reference sequence). The CDR3 consists of 13 residues.

This clone was counted only a few times. The V and J genes are TRBV7-3 and TRBJ2-1, with TRBD2 identical over 8 bases. The junction had 10 bases not matched to a gene; V was cut back by 5 bases and J by 1 base. CDR1 is SGHTA and CDR2 is FQGTGA in the germline V gene. The length of the CDR3 is 17 residues. As DNA, the CDR3 is TGTGCCAGCAGCCCCTCATTAGCGGGAACGTCCTACAATGAGCAGTTCTTC. Its protein product is CASSPSLAGTSYNEQFF.

Details on this clone: The junction shows a germline mismatch at one end, possibly a read error. This sequence joins TRBV7-9 and TRBJ1-2; TRBD1 might be the D (5 bases). CDR1 and CDR2 from the germline V gene are SEHNR and FQNEAQ (reference sequence). This CDR3 comprises 11 residues. CDR3 in amino acids: CASSLGPGLQF. The CDR3 DNA sequence: TGTGCCAGCAGCTTGGGACCGGGACTTCAATTC.

This clone occurred once. The V gene is TRBV5-1, the J gene TRBJ2-1, with TRBD2 identical over 14 bases. Germline CDR1 is SGHRS and CDR2 is YFSETQ. The length of the CDR3 is 17 residues. V shed 0 bases, J shed 3 bases, and the junction held 2 bases outside the gene matches. CDR3 amino acids: CASSLGLAGGFYNEQFF. Here the CDR3 DNA reads TGCGCCAGCAGCTTGGGACTAGCGGGGGGGTTCTACAATGAGCAGTTCTTC.

The chain combines TRBV29-1 with TRBJ1-1, with 7 bases fitting TRBD1. J gave up 6 bases and V 5 bases, and 6 bases lay outside the gene matches. The CDR3 has 12 amino acids. CDR1 and CDR2 from the germline V gene are SQVTM and ANQGSEA. CDR3 amino acids: CSVLPDRAEAFF. Here the CDR3 DNA reads TGCAGCGTTCTTCCAGACAGGGCTGAAGCTTTCTTT.

The chain employs TRBV7-2 and TRBJ2-1; 9 nucleotides align to TRBD2. From germline, CDR1 is SGHTA and CDR2 FQGNSA. The ends lost 0 bases at V and 13 bases at J; junction bases unmatched: 7. This CDR3 has 14 amino acids. CDR3 sequence reads: CASSLAHRGGAQFF. The DNA for the CDR3 is TGTGCCAGCAGCTTAGCTCATCGCGGGGGGGCTCAGTTCTTC.

The chain recombines TRBV5-4 with TRBJ2-1; TRBD2 aligns across 13 bases. This CDR3 contains 18 residues. After removal of 1 base from V and 2 bases from J, the junction contained 6 bases not matched to a gene. Germline CDR1 reads SGHNT; CDR2 reads YYREEE (reference sequence). DNA of the CDR3: TGTGCCAGCAGCTTGCAACTAGCGGGGGGGCGGGCCTACAATGAGCAGTTCTTC. Protein sequence: CASSLQLAGGRAYNEQFF.

This clone was seen a handful of times. J is TRBJ1-3 and V is TRBV4-3; TRBD1 is a possible D gene (5 bases). The V end was cut by 1 base, the J end by 8 bases, with 12 bases between. The CDR3 is 14 amino acids. Looked up from germline, CDR1 is LGHNA and CDR2 is YSLEER. The CDR3 loop reads CASSQAEGGDTIYF. CDR3 sequence (DNA): TGCGCCAGCAGCCAAGCAGAAGGAGGGGACACCATATATTTT.

The V call is TRBV10-3, the J call TRBJ2-1, with 14 bases aligning to TRBD2. Germline V gene sequence: CDR1 ENHRY, CDR2 SYGVKD. The V and J ends lost 10 bases and 7 bases, in that order; junction bases with no gene match: 9. This CDR3 has 15 amino acids. The CDR3, as DNA: TGTGCCACCTTCTCTGGGACTAGCGGGGGAAATGAGCAGTTCTTC. This sequence encodes CATFSGTSGGNEQFF.

The chain combines TRBV5-4 with TRBJ1-2; D ambiguous. The V gene lost 3 bases and the J gene lost 2 bases, with 5 bases spanning the gap. Germline loops: CDR1 SGHNT, CDR2 YYREEE (reference sequence). The CDR3 is made up of 12 amino acids. CDR3 in amino acids: CASSSLNYGYTF. CDR3 coding DNA: TGTGCCAGCAGCTCCCTCAACTATGGCTACACCTTC.

The rearrangement links TRBV9 to TRBJ1-2; 7 bases map to TRBD1. CDR1 and CDR2 (germline): SGDLS, YYNGEE. V was pared by 5 bases and J by 3 bases, with 7 bases of the junction left unmatched. The CDR3 covers 14 residues. This CDR3 reads CASSGGQTYYGYTF. The CDR3 DNA sequence: TGTGCCAGCAGTGGGGGACAGACCTACTATGGCTACACCTTC. Together with reference TRBV9 and TRBJ1-2, the CDR3 gives the full variable domain: DSGVTQTPKHLITATGQRVTLRCSPRSGDLSVYWYQQSLDQGLQFLIQYYNGEERAKGNILERFSAQQFPDLHSELNLSSLELGDSALYFCASSGGQTYYGYTFGSGTRLTVV.

The rearrangement links TRBV11-2 to TRBJ1-2; 7 bases fit TRBD1. V lost 5 bases to trimming and J lost 5 bases; unmatched junction nucleotides: 11. The CDR3 covers 15 residues. Germline lookup yields CDR1 SGHAT and CDR2 FQNNGV. DNA for the CDR3: TGTGCCAGCAGCCGTTCTTTCACAGGGGATTATGGCTACACCTTC. Its protein is CASSRSFTGDYGYTF.

The rearrangement joins TRBV5-6 to TRBJ2-1, with D possibly TRBD1 on 5 matching bases. The CDR3 covers 13 residues. Germline assignment: CDR1 SGHDT and CDR2 YYEEEE. V was pared by 0 bases and J by 7 bases, with 8 bases between. CDR3 amino acids: CASSLGTPNEQFF. The CDR3 DNA is TGTGCCAGCAGCTTGGGGACACCAAATGAGCAGTTCTTC. The full variable domain, rest sourced from reference TRBV5-6 and TRBJ2-1, is DAGVTQSPTHLIKTRGQQVTLRCSPKSGHDTVSWYQQALGQGPQFIFQYYEEEERQRGNFPDRFSGHQFPNYSSELNVNALLLGDSALYLCASSLGTPNEQFFGPGTRLTVL.